The 24 T cell receptor beta chains in this list originate from one sample, sequenced in a study of blood T cell repertoires in COVID-19. Sequenced by immunoSEQ multiplex PCR; TCRdb stores in-frame clones only, minus some. Of about 400,000 clones listed, approximately 90% are singletons. The sequenced sample consisted of peripheral blood. The receptor set was obtained from a woman in her thirties with acute or convalescent COVID-19.

The DNA for the CDR3 is TGTGCCAGCAGTACGACCCTGGGAGACACTGAAGCTTTCTTT. Residues: CASSTTLGDTEAFF. The chain uses TRBV28 and TRBJ1-1; the D is unclear. CDR1 is MDHEN, CDR2 SYDVKM, per germline. The CDR3 loop spans 14 amino acids. Between the trimmed V and J ends, which lost 5 bases and 3 bases, there was a span of 13 bases.

This sequence joins TRBV5-1 and TRBJ2-3; 7 nucleotides line up with TRBD2. The CDR3 contains 14 residues. Per the germline V gene, CDR1 is SGHRS and CDR2 is YFSETQ. The J segment lost 2 bases and the V segment lost 2 bases, leaving 2 bases of the junction unmatched. DNA for the CDR3: TGCGCCAGCAGCTTAACTAGCGTCACAGATACGCAGTATTTT. It translates to CASSLTSVTDTQYF.

This clone was counted once. The rearrangement uses TRBV3-1 (or the pseudogene TRBV3-2) and TRBJ1-1, with no clear D. The V end was cut by 4 bases, the J end by 1 base, with 7 bases between. In germline, CDR1 is LGHDT, CDR2 YNNKEL (reference sequence). There are 13 residues in the CDR3. The CDR3 DNA is TGTGCCAGCAGCCCAGCGGGGAACACTGAAGCTTTCTTT. This gives the protein CASSPAGNTEAFF.

The V call is TRBV5-5, the J call TRBJ2-7; D is undetermined. Germline assignment: CDR1 SGHKS and CDR2 YYEKEE (reference sequence). Trimming shortened V by 4 bases and J by 5 bases, and 10 bases separated the two germline ends. There are 12 residues in the CDR3. The CDR3 sequence is CASSLLRDEQYF. The CDR3, as DNA: TGTGCCAGCAGCCTACTTCGGGACGAGCAGTACTTC. Based on the CDR3 plus reference TRBV5-5 and TRBJ2-7, the full variable domain is DAGVTQSPTHLIKTRGQQVTLRCSPISGHKSVSWYQQVLGQGPQFIFQYYEKEERGRGNFPDRFSARQFPNYSSELNVNALLLGDSALYLCASSLLRDEQYFGPGTRLTVT.

The chain uses TRBV4-1 and TRBJ2-7, with TRBD1 matching 8 bases. Germline CDR1 and CDR2: MGHRA and YSYEKL. The CDR3 covers 14 residues. V was clipped by 1 base and J by 3 bases; unmatched bases: 2. This chain's CDR3 is CASSQGTGIYEQYF. The CDR3 DNA follows: TGCGCCAGCAGCCAAGGGACAGGGATCTACGAGCAGTACTTC.

CDR3 sequence: CASSVTGTGWNGYTF. The CDR3 coding sequence is TGTGCCAGCAGCGTAACCGGGACAGGGTGGAATGGCTACACCTTC. The V and J genes are TRBV9 and TRBJ1-2, with 9 positions matching TRBD1. This CDR3 comprises 15 residues. Trimming took 1 base from V and 6 from J; bases not matched to a gene: 7. Germline V lookup: CDR1 SGDLS, CDR2 YYNGEE.

The chain uses TRBV2 and TRBJ2-7; the match to TRBD1 covers 8 bases. Germline V gene data show CDR1 as SNHLY and CDR2 as FYNNEI. Trimming removed 4 bases from V and 4 bases from J; junction bases left unmatched: 6. This CDR3 comprises 14 residues. CDR3 region: CASSVDRVSYEQYF. The DNA for the CDR3 is TGTGCCAGCAGTGTGGACAGGGTTTCGTACGAGCAGTACTTC.

This rearrangement joins TRBV2 to TRBJ1-1, with D perhaps TRBD1 (6 bases). CDR3 size: 13 residues. Between the trimmed V and J ends, which lost 6 bases and 2 bases, there was a span of 10 bases. Germline loops: CDR1 SNHLY, CDR2 FYNNEI. The CDR3 sequence is CASRNRENTEAFF. CDR3 bases: TGTGCCAGCAGAAACAGGGAAAACACTGAAGCTTTCTTT.

This chain joins TRBV4-1 and TRBJ1-2; 8 nucleotides align to TRBD1. The J segment lost 8 bases and the V segment lost 3 bases, leaving 14 bases of the junction unmatched. The CDR3 totals 16 residues. Germline loops: CDR1 MGHRA, CDR2 YSYEKL. The CDR3 region is CASSQNGQGLREGYTF. The CDR3 region has the DNA TGCGCCAGCAGCCAGAACGGACAGGGTTTAAGGGAAGGCTACACCTTC.

The V and J genes are TRBV7-3 and TRBJ2-7, with D possibly TRBD2 on 6 matching bases. The CDR3 contains 16 residues. V lost 5 bases to trimming and J lost 3 bases, with 20 bases between them. Germline CDR1 SGHTA, CDR2 FQGTGA. The CDR3 sequence is CASSASGTAEGYEQYF. The CDR3 DNA reads as TGTGCCAGCAGCGCCTCCGGGACGGCGGAGGGCTACGAGCAGTACTTC. Based on the CDR3 plus reference TRBV7-3 and TRBJ2-7, the full variable domain is GAGVSQTPSNKVTEKGKYVELRCDPISGHTALYWYRQSLGQGPEFLIYFQGTGAADDSGLPNDRFFAVRPEGSVSTLKIQRTERGDSAVYLCASSASGTAEGYEQYFGPGTRLTVT.

CDR3 coding DNA: TGTGCCAGCAGCGTAGGTTTCCAACTCTCCTACGAGCAGTACTTC. This sequence encodes CASSVGFQLSYEQYF. J is TRBJ2-7 and V is TRBV9; D gene unclear. Looked up from germline, CDR1 is SGDLS and CDR2 is YYNGEE. The CDR3 has 15 amino acids. V shed 0 bases and J shed 0 bases, with 10 bases lying between them.

This clone was counted once. This chain joins TRBV14 and TRBJ1-2; D gene unclear. V was cut by 4 bases and J by 7 bases, with 13 bases left in between. Germline-derived CDR1 and CDR2 are SGHDN and FVKESK. The CDR3 sequence is 13 residues long. CDR3 DNA sequence: TGTGCCAGCAGCCTCACGTTCGGAGGTGGCTACACCTTC. As protein: CASSLTFGGGYTF. Drawing the rest from reference TRBV14 and TRBJ1-2, the complete variable domain is EAGVTQFPSHSVIEKGQTVTLRCDPISGHDNLYWYRRVMGKEIKFLLHFVKESKQDESGMPNNRFLAERTGGTYSTLKVQPAELEDSGVYFCASSLTFGGGYTFGSGTRLTVV.

This clone was seen at least ten times. The V gene is TRBV10-3, the J gene TRBJ1-2, with 7 bases identical to TRBD1. Unmatched junction bases numbered 4, after V lost 3 bases and J lost 3 bases. This CDR3 contains 14 residues. The germline gives CDR1 ENHRY, CDR2 SYGVKD. The DNA of the CDR3 is TGTGCCATCAGTGAAGGAGGGGGCGACTATGGCTACACCTTC. Translated: CAISEGGGDYGYTF.

The chain couples TRBV6-1 to TRBJ1-2; 9 bases are shared with TRBD1. Germline CDR1 reads MNHNS; CDR2 reads SASEGT. This CDR3 region has 14 residues. V shed 2 bases, J shed 4 bases, and the junction held 2 bases outside the gene matches. The CDR3 region is CASSEWDRVYGYTF. CDR3 coding DNA: TGTGCCAGCAGTGAATGGGACAGGGTCTATGGCTACACCTTC.

The chain has TRBV29-1 and TRBJ2-3; D remains unclear. Per germline, CDR1 SQVTM and CDR2 ANQGSEA. The ends were cut back, 5 bases at V and 2 bases at J, with 11 bases in the middle. CDR3 length: 13 residues. The CDR3 DNA reads TGCAGCGTTTTGTTAGTTCTCACAGATACGCAGTATTTT. Translated: CSVLLVLTDTQYF.

The V call is TRBV3-1 (or the pseudogene TRBV3-2), the J call TRBJ1-2; the D is unclear. Deletions cut 2 bases from V and 0 bases from J, with 13 bases between. This CDR3 region has 16 residues. Looked up from germline, CDR1 is LGHDT and CDR2 is YNNKEL (reference sequence). The DNA for the CDR3 is TGTGCCAGCAGCCAACCCACATTTTCCTCTAACTATGGCTACACCTTC. Translated: CASSQPTFSSNYGYTF.

This chain connects TRBV5-8 to TRBJ2-6; 11 nucleotides agree with TRBD1. CDR1 SGHTS and CDR2 YDEGEE come from the germline V gene. The CDR3 is made up of 19 amino acids. The V segment lost 3 bases and the J segment 0 bases; nucleotides outside the gene matches: 8. CDR3 residues: CASSSLGDRGDSGANVLTF. Written as DNA, the CDR3 is TGTGCCAGCAGCTCCCTGGGGGACAGGGGGGACTCTGGGGCCAACGTCCTGACTTTC.

V is TRBV19 and J is TRBJ2-3, with D possibly matching TRBD1 (5 bases). Per the germline V gene, CDR1 is LNHDA and CDR2 is SQIVND (reference sequence). The CDR3 totals 14 residues. The germline V and J ends were trimmed by 6 bases and 6 bases, with 16 bases remaining between them. The CDR3, as DNA: TGTGCCAGTAGCATACAGGTCAGGTGGGATACGCAGTATTTT. Translating gives CASSIQVRWDTQYF.

This rearrangement joins TRBV27 to TRBJ2-3; D is perhaps TRBD1 (7 bases). This CDR3 has 16 amino acids. Germline V gene data show CDR1 as MNHEY and CDR2 as SMNVEV (reference sequence). Trimming took 1 base from V and 2 from J, leaving 13 bases between them. The CDR3 sequence: CASSLLEGAHTDTQYF. DNA for the CDR3: TGTGCCAGCAGTTTATTGGAGGGGGCCCACACAGATACGCAGTATTTT.

The rearrangement joins TRBV5-5 to TRBJ2-7, with D maybe TRBD1 (6 bases). V lost 4 bases and J lost 0, with 20 bases in between. Germline values: CDR1 SGHKS, CDR2 YYEKEE (reference sequence). The CDR3 length is 17 residues. Written as DNA, the CDR3 is TGTGCCAGCAGCCCACGAGGAAACAGGGTTAGCTCCTACGAGCAGTACTTC. Its translation: CASSPRGNRVSSYEQYF.

This rearrangement joins TRBV19 to TRBJ1-2; D unclear. Per germline, CDR1 LNHDA and CDR2 SQIVND (reference sequence). Trimming left V 5 bases short and J 5 bases short, with 9 bases between. The CDR3 is 12 amino acids. The CDR3 coding sequence is TGTGCCAGTAGTGAAACAGATTATGGCTACACCTTC. This sequence encodes CASSETDYGYTF.

The V and J genes are TRBV9 and TRBJ1-2, with 7 bases aligning to TRBD1. CDR1 SGDLS and CDR2 YYNGEE come from the germline V gene. V shed 4 bases, J shed 3 bases, and the junction held 6 bases outside the gene matches. The CDR3 has 14 amino acids. CDR3 DNA: TGTGCCAGCAGCCCCACGGGACAGCACTATGGCTACACCTTC. Protein: CASSPTGQHYGYTF.

The gene calls are TRBV18 and TRBJ1-1; 8 bases fit TRBD1. This CDR3 spans 14 amino acids. Losses at the gene ends were 3 bases for V and 4 bases for J; bases not matched to a gene: 4. CDR1 is KGHSH, CDR2 LQKENI, per germline. The CDR3 reads CASSPDRDGTEAFF. In nucleotides, the CDR3 is TGTGCCAGCTCACCGGACAGGGATGGCACTGAAGCTTTCTTT.

The chain couples TRBV6-1 to TRBJ1-6; possible D gene TRBD1, 5 bases. Germline CDR1 is MNHNS and CDR2 is SASEGT. The CDR3 extends over 17 amino acids. The V and J ends lost 0 bases and 4 bases respectively, with 13 bases between them. The CDR3 spells CASSEARAGYYNSPLHF. DNA of the CDR3: TGTGCCAGCAGTGAAGCGCGTGCAGGGTATTATAATTCACCCCTCCACTTT.